The 5 T cell receptor beta chains presented below share a single source sample, sequenced in a study of cytomegalovirus exposure and HLA in healthy donors. A multiplex PCR was run with 60 Vbeta primers and 13 Jbeta primers. Sequenced by immunoSEQ multiplex PCR; TCRdb stores in-frame clones only, minus some. The data show some 200,000 clones, approximately 79% seen once. Sequencing was carried out using PBMCs. The receptors come from a man aged 50 or older in good health and CMV-seronegative.

V is TRBV30 and J is TRBJ2-6, with D perhaps matching TRBD2 (5 bases). CDR1 and CDR2 (germline): GTSNPN, SVGIG (reference sequence). Trimming took 1 base from V and 4 from J, leaving 5 bases between them. The CDR3 loop spans 13 amino acids. The CDR3 here is CAWSAGGANVLTF. The CDR3 DNA is TGTGCCTGGAGTGCGGGAGGGGCCAACGTCCTGACTTTC.

V usage is TRBV2 and J usage is TRBJ1-5, with 8 bases matching TRBD1. The CDR3 is 15 amino acids. Germline V CDR1 and CDR2: SNHLY, FYNNEI. Losses at the gene ends were 5 bases for V and 1 base for J; bases not matched to a gene: 4. This CDR3 reads CASSRDRGSNQPQHF. The CDR3 bases are TGTGCCAGCAGTCGCGACAGGGGAAGCAATCAGCCCCAGCATTTT. Full variable domain (missing parts from reference TRBV2 and TRBJ1-5): EPEVTQTPSHQVTQMGQEVILRCVPISNHLYFYWYRQILGQKVEFLVSFYNNEISEKSEIFDDQFSVERPDGSNFTLKIRSTKLEDSAMYFCASSRDRGSNQPQHFGDGTRLSIL.

The chain's CDR3 is CASSLAGGPGNEQFF. The CDR3, as DNA: TGCGCCAGCAGCCTAGCGGGAGGGCCGGGTAATGAGCAGTTCTTC. The rearrangement uses TRBV4-1 and TRBJ2-1; 11 nucleotides align to TRBD2. This CDR3 is built from 15 residues. V shed 4 bases, J shed 7 bases, and the junction held 6 bases outside the gene matches. CDR1 MGHRA and CDR2 YSYEKL come from the germline V gene.

This chain links TRBV27 with TRBJ1-5, with TRBD1 matching 10 bases. The CDR3 length is 16 residues. Germline lookup yields CDR1 MNHEY and CDR2 SMNVEV (reference sequence). V gave up 5 bases and J gave up 6 bases; unmatched junction bases: 10. CDR3 coding DNA: TGTGCCAGCAGTCCCCGGACAGGGGGGCTCGGTCAGCCCCAGCATTTT. Translation: CASSPRTGGLGQPQHF.

V is TRBV27 and J is TRBJ1-1, with 8 positions matching TRBD1. Germline lookup yields CDR1 MNHEY and CDR2 SMNVEV (reference sequence). This CDR3 spans 15 amino acids. V dropped 5 bases and J dropped 0; count of bases not matched to a gene: 5. DNA for the CDR3: TGTGCCAGCAGTCGGACAGGGAATATGAACACTGAAGCTTTCTTT. Translation gives CASSRTGNMNTEAFF.